This T cell receptor (beta chain) was recorded in a study of blood T cell repertoires in COVID-19. About the research overall: COVID-19 samples from acute and convalescent phases originated in the United States, Italy and Spain. Nucleic acid was either cDNA or gDNA, and it came from T cells, B-cell-depleted T cells, or PBMCs.

Germline assignment: CDR1 SGHAT and CDR2 FQNNGV. The CDR3 covers 13 residues. Deletions cut 5 bases from V and 3 bases from J, with 8 bases between. Per the authors' pipeline: By means of reference gene primer amplification, nucleated cell counts were estimated. Clones were sequenced by immunoSEQ multiplex PCR, and TCRdb holds only the in-frame ones, with some missing. V, J and clone size derive from that table, while D and trimming were established from the DNA sequence. The sample holds 150,000 or so clones, around four fifths seen once. This clone was observed a few times. The sequenced sample consisted of peripheral blood. The receptor was isolated from a woman aged 40 to 50 with active or convalescent COVID-19. V usage is TRBV11-2 and J usage is TRBJ2-1; the D is unclear. The CDR3 reads CASSPGNYNEQFF. The CDR3 DNA sequence: TGTGCCAGCAGCCCGGGTAACTACAATGAGCAGTTCTTC.